Included here is one T cell receptor (beta chain) sequence, with context. No cognate antigen has been identified for it. No much larger clonotype is one base removed from it; base qualities were not supplied. TRB sequencing used genomic DNA with the immunoSEQ assay at survey resolution or the hsTCRB kit. Per the original workflow: Initial read processing used immunoSEQ software, and repertoire analyses used the LymphoSeq R package. Clonality was computed as 1 minus normalized Shannon entropy, and a Gini coefficient was also calculated for each TRB dataset. To infer phenotypes in unsorted samples, TRB sequences from sorted subsets of the recipient or donor were mapped onto unsorted samples from the same recipient. Drawn from immuneACCESS, this table holds only the in-frame rearrangements with V and J called that TCRdb kept. Clones are partly lost; checked studies trace under half to an unresolved V gene and leave the rest unexplained. That table gives V, J and clone size, and the DNA gave D and trimming. The sample yields over 20,000 clones; approximately 86% were counted once. Jointly, the top ten make up around 2.1% of the sample.

The control cohort consisted of around twelve patients who had myeloablative marrow transplants with methotrexate plus a calcineurin inhibitor and who were sampled 1 year after transplant. Peripheral blood and bone marrow mononuclear cells were isolated by Ficoll-Hypaque density centrifugation and were cryopreserved. This sample is part of a study of T cells after posttransplantation cyclophosphamide listed by TCRdb under 2016. With regard to the full study: Using TRB sequencing, the study followed how the T cell repertoire rebuilt after myeloablative bone marrow transplantation with posttransplantation cyclophosphamide given as GVHD prophylaxis. Samples from around 40 PTCy-treated patients and some 16 related bone marrow donors of those patients were subjected to antigen receptor sequencing. TRB sequencing was performed on blood from all 34 PTCy patients with 1-year posttransplant specimens. In 3 patients, TRB sequencing was also performed on up to about 3 more blood samples taken 2 to 5.2 years after transplant, and in a handful of patients, pretransplant blood was also TRB-sequenced. Because TRA and TRB clonality correlated tightly in 10 or so samples, later TCR analyses were limited to TRB. Public TRB sequences were compared against a database of over 3,500 sequences linked to responses to pathogens, tumor antigens, self-antigens and alloantigens.

As encoded in the germline V gene, CDR1 is SGHRS while CDR2 is YFSETQ. At the junction V is shortened by 4 bases and J by 10 bases; bases outside the gene matches: 9. Taken from cysteine to phenylalanine, the CDR3 has 14 residues. The only DNA kept is the CDR3, 42 bases in frame from the first base. Findings and caveats that apply to the study as a whole: The TRB repertoires of T cells infiltrating skin or GI tract showed only limited overlap with the TRB repertoires of T cells in blood. At 1-2 months, donor-recipient similarity was low but rose over the first year, and the later blood repertoires were often dominated by donor CD8+ memory clones. Across about 40 patients, TRB clonality was highly associated with recipient CMV seropositivity and CMV reactivation, and PTCy diversity was similar to diversity in CNI/methotrexate controls.

Sequenced material: PBMCs, taken about 360 days after allogeneic stem cell transplant with calcineurin inhibitor and methotrexate. Recombination joined TRBV5-1 with TRBJ2-2, and 8 junctional nucleotides match TRBD2. This sequence originates from a female patient aged 30 to 45 who received an allogeneic stem cell transplant from an unrelated donor, was CMV-positive, and had acute and chronic GVHD. Post transplant, some T cells may arise from the graft donor. The CDR3 reads as follows: CASSPTGGIMELFF. The nucleotides read TGCGCCAGCAGCCCAACGGGAGGGATTATGGAGCTGTTTTTT.